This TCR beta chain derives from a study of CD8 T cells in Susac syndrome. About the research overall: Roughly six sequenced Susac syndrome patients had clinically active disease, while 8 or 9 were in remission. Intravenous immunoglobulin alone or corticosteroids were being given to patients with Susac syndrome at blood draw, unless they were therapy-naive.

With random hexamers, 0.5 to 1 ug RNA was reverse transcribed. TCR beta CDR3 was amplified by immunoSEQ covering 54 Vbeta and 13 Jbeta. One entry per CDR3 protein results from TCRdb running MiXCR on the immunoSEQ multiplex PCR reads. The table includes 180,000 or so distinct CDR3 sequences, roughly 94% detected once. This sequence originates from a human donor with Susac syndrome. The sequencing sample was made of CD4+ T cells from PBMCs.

The CDR3 nucleotides are TGTGCCAGCAGCCAAGATTGGCAGGACTCTGGAAACACCATATATTTT. This gives the protein CASSQDWQDSGNTIYF. The rearrangement links TRBV4-2 to TRBJ1-3, with D uncertain. The ends were cut back, 0 bases at V and 0 bases at J, with 9 bases in the middle. The CDR3 consists of 16 residues. The germline gives CDR1 LGHNA, CDR2 YNFKEQ.